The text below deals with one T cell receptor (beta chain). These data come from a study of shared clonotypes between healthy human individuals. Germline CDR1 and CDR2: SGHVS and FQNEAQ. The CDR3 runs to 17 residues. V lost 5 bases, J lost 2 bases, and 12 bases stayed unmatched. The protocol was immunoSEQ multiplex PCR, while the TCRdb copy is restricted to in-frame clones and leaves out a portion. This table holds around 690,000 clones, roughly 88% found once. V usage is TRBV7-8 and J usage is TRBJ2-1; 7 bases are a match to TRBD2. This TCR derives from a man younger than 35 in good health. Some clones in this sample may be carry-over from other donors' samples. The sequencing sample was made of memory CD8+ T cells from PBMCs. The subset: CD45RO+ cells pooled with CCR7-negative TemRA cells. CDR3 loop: CASSRRAETSPYNEQFF. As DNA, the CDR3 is TGTGCCAGCAGCCGCCGAGCCGAGACTAGCCCCTACAATGAGCAGTTCTTC.